This T cell receptor beta chain was sequenced in a study of shared clonotypes between healthy human individuals. Study-wide background: The study enrolled two women and a few men aged 18 to 49. Study-level findings and limits: Against clonotypes common to all four donors, non-shared ones had lower generation probabilities. Naive subsets generally exceeded memory subsets in estimated richness.

Trimming cost V 0 bases and J 6 bases; bases outside gene matches: 6. There are 16 residues in the CDR3. Germline V lookup: CDR1 SGHNT, CDR2 YYREEE (reference sequence). A word on this clone: Its antigen is not identified.

The study drew its donors from healthy HIV-negative adults without recent acute infections or vaccinations. Generated by immunoSEQ multiplex PCR, the TCRdb table keeps only in-frame clones and is missing some. The repertoire holds roughly 1 million clones, with around 78% as singletons. The chain carries TRBV5-4 and TRBJ2-2; 9 positions agree with TRBD2. The source of this sequence is a man younger than 35 in good health. Some clones in this sample may be carry-over from other donors' samples. The sequenced sample was memory CD4+ T cells from PBMCs. The subset: CD45RA-negative fraction. CDR3 in DNA: TGTGCCAGCAGCTTGGGGGCGGGAGGGCCCGCCGGGGAGCTGTTTTTT. This encodes CASSLGAGGPAGELFF.